This record covers a single T cell receptor (beta chain). Terminally differentiated effector memory CD45RA+ cells were excluded from the naive CD8 cells, which were CD45RO-negative and positively selected for CCR7. This entry comes from a study of shared clonotypes between healthy human individuals. Looked up from germline, CDR1 is SGHAT and CDR2 is FQNNGV. The CDR3 has 12 residues. Trimming removed 5 bases at V and 5 bases at J, with 9 bases between. Libraries were prepared by immunoSEQ multiplex PCR; TCRdb keeps only in-frame clonotypes and omits some of them. The sample holds almost 700,000 clones, around 90% seen once.

The sequence was collected from a man in his thirties or forties in good health. The source material was naive CD8+ T cells sorted from blood. The rearrangement joins TRBV11-2 to TRBJ2-5; no firm D call. This CDR3 is CASSLSAETQYF. The CDR3 nucleotides read TGTGCCAGCAGCCTGTCAGCGGAGACCCAGTACTTC. Supplemented by reference TRBV11-2 and TRBJ2-5, the full variable domain reads EAGVAQSPRYKIIEKRQSVAFWCNPISGHATLYWYQQILGQGPKLLIQFQNNGVVDDSQLPKDRFSAERLKGVDSTLKIQPAKLEDSAVYLCASSLSAETQYFGPGTRLLVL.